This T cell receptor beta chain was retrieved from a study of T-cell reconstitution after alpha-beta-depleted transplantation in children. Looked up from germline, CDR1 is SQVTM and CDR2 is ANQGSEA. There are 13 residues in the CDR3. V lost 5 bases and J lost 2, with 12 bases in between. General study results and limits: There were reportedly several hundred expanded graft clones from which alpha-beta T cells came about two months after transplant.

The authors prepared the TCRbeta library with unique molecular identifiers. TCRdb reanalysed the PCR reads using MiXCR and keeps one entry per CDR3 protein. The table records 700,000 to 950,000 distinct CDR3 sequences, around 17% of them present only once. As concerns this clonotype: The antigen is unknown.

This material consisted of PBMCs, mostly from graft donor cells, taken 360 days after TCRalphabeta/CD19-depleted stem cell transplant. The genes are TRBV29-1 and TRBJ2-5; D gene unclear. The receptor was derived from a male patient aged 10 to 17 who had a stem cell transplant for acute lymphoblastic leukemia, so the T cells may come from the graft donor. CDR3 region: CSVSFGAQETQYF. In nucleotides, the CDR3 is TGCAGCGTTTCGTTTGGTGCACAAGAGACCCAGTACTTC.